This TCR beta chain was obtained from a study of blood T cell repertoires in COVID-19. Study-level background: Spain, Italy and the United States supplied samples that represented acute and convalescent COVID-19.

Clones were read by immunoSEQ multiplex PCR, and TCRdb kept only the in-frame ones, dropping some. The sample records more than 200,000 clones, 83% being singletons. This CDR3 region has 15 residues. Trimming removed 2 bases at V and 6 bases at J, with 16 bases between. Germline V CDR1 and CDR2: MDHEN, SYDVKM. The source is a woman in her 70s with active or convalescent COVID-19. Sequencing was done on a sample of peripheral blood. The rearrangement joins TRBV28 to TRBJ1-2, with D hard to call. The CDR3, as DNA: TGTGCCAGCAGTTTAGTGTCCAGCTGGGAGAATGGCTACACCTTC. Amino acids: CASSLVSSWENGYTF.